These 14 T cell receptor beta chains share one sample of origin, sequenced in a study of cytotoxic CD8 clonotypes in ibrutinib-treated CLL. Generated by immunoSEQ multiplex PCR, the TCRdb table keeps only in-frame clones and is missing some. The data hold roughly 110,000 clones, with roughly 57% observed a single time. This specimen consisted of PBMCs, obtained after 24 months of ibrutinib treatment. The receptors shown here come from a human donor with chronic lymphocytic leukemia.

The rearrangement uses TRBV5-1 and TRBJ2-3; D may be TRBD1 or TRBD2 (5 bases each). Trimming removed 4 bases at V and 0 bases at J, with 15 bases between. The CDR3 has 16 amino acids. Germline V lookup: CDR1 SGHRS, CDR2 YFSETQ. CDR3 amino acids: CASSTRDLPSTDTQYF. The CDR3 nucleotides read TGCGCCAGCAGCACTCGGGACCTGCCTAGCACAGATACGCAGTATTTT.

The CDR3 region is CASRQGARNTEAFF. In nucleotides, the CDR3 is TGTGCCAGCAGACAGGGGGCCAGGAACACTGAAGCTTTCTTT. V and J are TRBV25-1 and TRBJ1-1, with 9 bases that match TRBD1. The germline V gene encodes CDR1 MGHDK and CDR2 SYGVNS. The V segment lost 6 bases and the J segment 1 base; nucleotides outside the gene matches: 3. The CDR3 is 14 amino acids. The full variable domain, in which reference TRBV25-1 and TRBJ1-1 provide the parts outside the CDR3, is EADIYQTPRYLVIGTGKKITLECSQTMGHDKMYWYQQDPGMELHLIHYSYGVNSTEKGDLSSESTVSRIRTEHFPLTLESARPSHTSQYLCASRQGARNTEAFFGQGTRLTVV.

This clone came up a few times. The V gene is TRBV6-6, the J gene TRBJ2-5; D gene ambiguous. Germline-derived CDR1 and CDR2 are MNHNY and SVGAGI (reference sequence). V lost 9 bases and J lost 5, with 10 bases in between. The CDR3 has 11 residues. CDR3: CASSLRETQYF. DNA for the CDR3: TGTGCCAGTAGCCTTCGGGAGACCCAGTACTTC.

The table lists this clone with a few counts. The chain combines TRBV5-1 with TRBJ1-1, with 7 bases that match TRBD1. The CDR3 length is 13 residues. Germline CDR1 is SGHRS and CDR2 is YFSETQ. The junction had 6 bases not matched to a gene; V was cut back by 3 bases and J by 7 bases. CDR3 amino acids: CASSSQGTGEAFF. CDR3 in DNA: TGCGCCAGCAGCTCACAGGGGACGGGTGAAGCTTTCTTT.

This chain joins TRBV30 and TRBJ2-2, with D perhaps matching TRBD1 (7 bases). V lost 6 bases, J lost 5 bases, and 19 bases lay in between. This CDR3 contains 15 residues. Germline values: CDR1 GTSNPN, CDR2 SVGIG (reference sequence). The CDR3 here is CACGLQGRWTGELFF. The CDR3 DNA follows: TGTGCCTGTGGCCTACAGGGGAGGTGGACCGGGGAGCTGTTTTTT.

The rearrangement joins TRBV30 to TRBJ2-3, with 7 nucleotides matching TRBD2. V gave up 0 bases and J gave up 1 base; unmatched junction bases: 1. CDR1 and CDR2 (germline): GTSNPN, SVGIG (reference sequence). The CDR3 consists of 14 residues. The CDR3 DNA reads TGTGCCTGGAGTGTAACTAGCGGCACAGATACGCAGTATTTT. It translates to CAWSVTSGTDTQYF.

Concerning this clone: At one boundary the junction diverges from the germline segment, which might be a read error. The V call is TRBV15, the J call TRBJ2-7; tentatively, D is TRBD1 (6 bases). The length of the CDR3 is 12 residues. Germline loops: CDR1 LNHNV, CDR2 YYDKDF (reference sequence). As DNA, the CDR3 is TGTGCCACCAGCAGGGGAAGGGACATCGAAAGCTTC. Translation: CATSRGRDIESF.

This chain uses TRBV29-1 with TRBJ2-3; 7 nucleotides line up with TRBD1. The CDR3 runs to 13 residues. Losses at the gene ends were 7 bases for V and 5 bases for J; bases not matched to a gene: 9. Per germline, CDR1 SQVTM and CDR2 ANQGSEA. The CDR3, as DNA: TGCAGCGGCCAAACAGGGGCGGGAGATACGCAGTATTTT. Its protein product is CSGQTGAGDTQYF.

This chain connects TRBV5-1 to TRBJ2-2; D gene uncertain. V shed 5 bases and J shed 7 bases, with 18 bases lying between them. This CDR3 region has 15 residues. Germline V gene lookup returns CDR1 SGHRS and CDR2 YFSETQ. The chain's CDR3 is CASSSTDDQFGELFF. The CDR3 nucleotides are TGCGCCAGCAGTTCTACAGATGATCAATTCGGGGAGCTGTTTTTT.

CDR3: CASKAPFPGANVLTF. Written as DNA, the CDR3 is TGTGCCAGCAAAGCCCCGTTCCCTGGGGCCAACGTCCTGACTTTC. The chain employs TRBV2 and TRBJ2-6; D is ambiguous. V lost 7 bases, J lost 2 bases, and 12 bases lay in between. CDR1 is SNHLY, CDR2 FYNNEI, per germline. This CDR3 contains 15 residues.

The CDR3 protein is CASSLVEGAVNTEAFF. The CDR3 coding sequence is TGTGCCAGCAGCTTGGTAGAGGGGGCGGTGAACACTGAAGCTTTCTTT. The V gene is TRBV5-6, the J gene TRBJ1-1; 7 bases fit TRBD1. This CDR3 comprises 16 residues. Trimming cost V 0 bases and J 0 bases; bases outside gene matches: 5. Germline values: CDR1 SGHDT, CDR2 YYEEEE.

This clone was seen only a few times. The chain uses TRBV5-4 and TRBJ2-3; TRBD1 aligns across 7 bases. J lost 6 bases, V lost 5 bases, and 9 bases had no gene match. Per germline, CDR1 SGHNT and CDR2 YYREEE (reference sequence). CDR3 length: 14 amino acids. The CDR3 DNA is TGTGCCAGCAGTCCTCCTGACAGGGAGGATACGCAGTATTTT. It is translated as CASSPPDREDTQYF.

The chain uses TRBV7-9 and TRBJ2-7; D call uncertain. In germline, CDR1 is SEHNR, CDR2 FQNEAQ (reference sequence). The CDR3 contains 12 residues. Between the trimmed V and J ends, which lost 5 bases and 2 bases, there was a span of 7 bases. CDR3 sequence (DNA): TGTGCCAGCAGCCGCGACACCTACGAGCAGTACTTC. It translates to CASSRDTYEQYF.

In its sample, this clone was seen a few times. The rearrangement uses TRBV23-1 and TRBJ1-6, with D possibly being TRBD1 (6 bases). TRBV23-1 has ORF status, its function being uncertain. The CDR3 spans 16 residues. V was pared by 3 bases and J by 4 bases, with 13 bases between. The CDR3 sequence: CASSHPDSMYNSPLHF. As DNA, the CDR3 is TGCGCCAGCAGTCATCCGGACAGTATGTATAATTCACCCCTCCACTTT.